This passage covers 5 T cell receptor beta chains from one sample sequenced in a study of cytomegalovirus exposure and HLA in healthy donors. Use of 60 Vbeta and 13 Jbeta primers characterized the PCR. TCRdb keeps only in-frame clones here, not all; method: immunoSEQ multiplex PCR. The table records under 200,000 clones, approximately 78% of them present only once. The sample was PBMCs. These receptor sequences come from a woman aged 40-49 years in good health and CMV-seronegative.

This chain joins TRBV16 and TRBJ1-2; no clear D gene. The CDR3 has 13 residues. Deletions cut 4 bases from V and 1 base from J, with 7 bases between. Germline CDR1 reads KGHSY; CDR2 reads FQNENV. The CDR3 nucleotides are TGTGCCAGCAGCCCTACAGATAACTATGGCTACACCTTC. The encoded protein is CASSPTDNYGYTF.

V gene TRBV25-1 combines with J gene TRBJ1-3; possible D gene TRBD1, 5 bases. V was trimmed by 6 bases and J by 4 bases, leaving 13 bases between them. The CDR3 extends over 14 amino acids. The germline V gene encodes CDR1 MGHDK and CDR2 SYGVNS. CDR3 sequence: CASRGQGTGNTIYF. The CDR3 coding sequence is TGTGCCAGCAGGGGCCAGGGTACAGGAAACACCATATATTTT.

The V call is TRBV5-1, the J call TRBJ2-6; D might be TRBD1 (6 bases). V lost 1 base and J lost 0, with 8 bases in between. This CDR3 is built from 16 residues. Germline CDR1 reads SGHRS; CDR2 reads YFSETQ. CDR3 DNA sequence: TGCGCCAGCAGCTTGCCAGGGGACTCTGGGGCCAACGTCCTGACTTTC. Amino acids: CASSLPGDSGANVLTF.

Here the CDR3 reads CASSSGPRGLPGELFF. The CDR3 DNA follows: TGTGCCAGCAGCTCCGGACCTAGGGGGTTACCCGGGGAGCTGTTTTTT. This chain connects TRBV11-2 to TRBJ2-2; possible D gene TRBD1, 6 bases. With 4 bases removed from V and 6 bases from J, the gap between germline ends came to 18 bases. The CDR3 covers 16 residues. CDR1 SGHAT and CDR2 FQNNGV come from the germline V gene.

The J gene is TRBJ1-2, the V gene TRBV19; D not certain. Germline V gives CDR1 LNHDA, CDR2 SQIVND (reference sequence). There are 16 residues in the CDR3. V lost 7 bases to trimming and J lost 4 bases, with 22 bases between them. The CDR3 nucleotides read TGTGCCAGTACCCACGTACGCGGAAGATCCACCTATGGCTACACCTTC. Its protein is CASTHVRGRSTYGYTF.